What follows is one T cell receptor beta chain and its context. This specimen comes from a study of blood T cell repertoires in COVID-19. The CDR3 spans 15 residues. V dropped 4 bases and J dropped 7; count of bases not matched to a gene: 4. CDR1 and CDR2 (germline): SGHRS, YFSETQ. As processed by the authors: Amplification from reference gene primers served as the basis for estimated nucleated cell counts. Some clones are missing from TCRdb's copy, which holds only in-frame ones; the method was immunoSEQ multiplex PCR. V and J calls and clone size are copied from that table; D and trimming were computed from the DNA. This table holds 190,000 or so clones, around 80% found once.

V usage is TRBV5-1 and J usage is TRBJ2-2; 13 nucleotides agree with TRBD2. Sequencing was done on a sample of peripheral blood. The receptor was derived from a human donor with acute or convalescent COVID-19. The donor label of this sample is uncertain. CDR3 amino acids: CASSTGTSGVGELFF. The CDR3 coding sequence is TGCGCCAGCAGCACCGGGACTAGCGGGGTCGGGGAGCTGTTTTTT.